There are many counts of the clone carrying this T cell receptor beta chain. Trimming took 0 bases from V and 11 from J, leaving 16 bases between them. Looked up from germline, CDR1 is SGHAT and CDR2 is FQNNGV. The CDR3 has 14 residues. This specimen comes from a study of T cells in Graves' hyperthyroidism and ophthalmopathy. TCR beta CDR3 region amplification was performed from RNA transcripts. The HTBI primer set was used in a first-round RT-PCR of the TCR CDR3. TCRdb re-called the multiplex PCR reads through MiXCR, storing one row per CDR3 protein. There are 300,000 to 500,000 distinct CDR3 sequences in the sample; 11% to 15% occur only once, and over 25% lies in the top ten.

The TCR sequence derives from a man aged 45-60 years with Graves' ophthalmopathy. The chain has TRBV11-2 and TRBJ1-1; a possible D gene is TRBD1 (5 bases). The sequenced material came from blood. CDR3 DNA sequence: TGTGCCAGCAGCTTAGACCCGGGACTCGGGATGGCTTTCTTT. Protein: CASSLDPGLGMAFF.